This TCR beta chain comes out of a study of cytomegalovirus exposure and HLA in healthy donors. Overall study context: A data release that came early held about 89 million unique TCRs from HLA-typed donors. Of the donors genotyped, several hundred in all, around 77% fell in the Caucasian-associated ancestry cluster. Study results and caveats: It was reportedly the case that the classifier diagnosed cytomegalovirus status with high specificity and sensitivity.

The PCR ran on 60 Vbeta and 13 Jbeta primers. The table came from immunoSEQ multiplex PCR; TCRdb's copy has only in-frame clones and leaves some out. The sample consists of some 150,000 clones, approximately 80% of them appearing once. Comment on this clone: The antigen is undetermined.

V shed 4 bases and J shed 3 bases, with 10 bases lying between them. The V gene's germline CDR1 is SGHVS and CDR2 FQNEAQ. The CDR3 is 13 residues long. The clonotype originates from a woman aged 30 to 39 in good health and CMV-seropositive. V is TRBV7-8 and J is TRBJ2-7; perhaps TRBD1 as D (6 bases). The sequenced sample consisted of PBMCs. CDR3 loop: CASSSGQHYEQYF. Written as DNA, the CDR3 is TGTGCCAGCAGCTCCGGACAGCACTACGAGCAGTACTTC.